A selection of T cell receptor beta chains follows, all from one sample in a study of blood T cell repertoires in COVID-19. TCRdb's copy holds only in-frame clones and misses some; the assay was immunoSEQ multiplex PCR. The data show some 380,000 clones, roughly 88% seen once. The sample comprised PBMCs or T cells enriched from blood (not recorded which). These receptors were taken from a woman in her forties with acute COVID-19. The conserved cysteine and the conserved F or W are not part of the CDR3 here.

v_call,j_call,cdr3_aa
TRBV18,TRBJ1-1,ASSPTGPNTEAF
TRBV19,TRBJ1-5,ASINTRDSRRQPQH
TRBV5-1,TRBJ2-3,ASSYTSSGNADTQY
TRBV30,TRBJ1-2,AWSIPGQAVLFGYT
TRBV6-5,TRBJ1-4,GCMSGQANEKLF
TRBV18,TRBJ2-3,ASSRGQAVDTQY
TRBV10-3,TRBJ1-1,AITTGAPEAF
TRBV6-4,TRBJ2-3,ASSAVRGSDTQY
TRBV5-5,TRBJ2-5,ASSPGGAGETQY
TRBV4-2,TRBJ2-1,ASSQHIRSWVAGGPKNEQF
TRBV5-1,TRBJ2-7,ASSGGPSYEQY
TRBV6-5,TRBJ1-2,ASKFGTGFNYGYT
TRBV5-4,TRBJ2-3,ASSLVFSDSDTQY
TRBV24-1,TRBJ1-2,ATSDSDRASSVYGYT
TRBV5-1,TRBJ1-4,ASSQNGGTNEKLF
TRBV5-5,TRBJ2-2,ASSLFRTNTGELF
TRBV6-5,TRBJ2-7,ASSYGTTGGPYEQY
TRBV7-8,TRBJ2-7,ASSSEISGTVVYEQY
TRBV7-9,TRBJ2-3,ASSSEVRRDFSTDTQY
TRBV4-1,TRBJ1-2,ASSQTGTSGYT
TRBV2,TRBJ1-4,ASSRTVREKLF
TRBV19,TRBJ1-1,ASSIGGQGATEAF